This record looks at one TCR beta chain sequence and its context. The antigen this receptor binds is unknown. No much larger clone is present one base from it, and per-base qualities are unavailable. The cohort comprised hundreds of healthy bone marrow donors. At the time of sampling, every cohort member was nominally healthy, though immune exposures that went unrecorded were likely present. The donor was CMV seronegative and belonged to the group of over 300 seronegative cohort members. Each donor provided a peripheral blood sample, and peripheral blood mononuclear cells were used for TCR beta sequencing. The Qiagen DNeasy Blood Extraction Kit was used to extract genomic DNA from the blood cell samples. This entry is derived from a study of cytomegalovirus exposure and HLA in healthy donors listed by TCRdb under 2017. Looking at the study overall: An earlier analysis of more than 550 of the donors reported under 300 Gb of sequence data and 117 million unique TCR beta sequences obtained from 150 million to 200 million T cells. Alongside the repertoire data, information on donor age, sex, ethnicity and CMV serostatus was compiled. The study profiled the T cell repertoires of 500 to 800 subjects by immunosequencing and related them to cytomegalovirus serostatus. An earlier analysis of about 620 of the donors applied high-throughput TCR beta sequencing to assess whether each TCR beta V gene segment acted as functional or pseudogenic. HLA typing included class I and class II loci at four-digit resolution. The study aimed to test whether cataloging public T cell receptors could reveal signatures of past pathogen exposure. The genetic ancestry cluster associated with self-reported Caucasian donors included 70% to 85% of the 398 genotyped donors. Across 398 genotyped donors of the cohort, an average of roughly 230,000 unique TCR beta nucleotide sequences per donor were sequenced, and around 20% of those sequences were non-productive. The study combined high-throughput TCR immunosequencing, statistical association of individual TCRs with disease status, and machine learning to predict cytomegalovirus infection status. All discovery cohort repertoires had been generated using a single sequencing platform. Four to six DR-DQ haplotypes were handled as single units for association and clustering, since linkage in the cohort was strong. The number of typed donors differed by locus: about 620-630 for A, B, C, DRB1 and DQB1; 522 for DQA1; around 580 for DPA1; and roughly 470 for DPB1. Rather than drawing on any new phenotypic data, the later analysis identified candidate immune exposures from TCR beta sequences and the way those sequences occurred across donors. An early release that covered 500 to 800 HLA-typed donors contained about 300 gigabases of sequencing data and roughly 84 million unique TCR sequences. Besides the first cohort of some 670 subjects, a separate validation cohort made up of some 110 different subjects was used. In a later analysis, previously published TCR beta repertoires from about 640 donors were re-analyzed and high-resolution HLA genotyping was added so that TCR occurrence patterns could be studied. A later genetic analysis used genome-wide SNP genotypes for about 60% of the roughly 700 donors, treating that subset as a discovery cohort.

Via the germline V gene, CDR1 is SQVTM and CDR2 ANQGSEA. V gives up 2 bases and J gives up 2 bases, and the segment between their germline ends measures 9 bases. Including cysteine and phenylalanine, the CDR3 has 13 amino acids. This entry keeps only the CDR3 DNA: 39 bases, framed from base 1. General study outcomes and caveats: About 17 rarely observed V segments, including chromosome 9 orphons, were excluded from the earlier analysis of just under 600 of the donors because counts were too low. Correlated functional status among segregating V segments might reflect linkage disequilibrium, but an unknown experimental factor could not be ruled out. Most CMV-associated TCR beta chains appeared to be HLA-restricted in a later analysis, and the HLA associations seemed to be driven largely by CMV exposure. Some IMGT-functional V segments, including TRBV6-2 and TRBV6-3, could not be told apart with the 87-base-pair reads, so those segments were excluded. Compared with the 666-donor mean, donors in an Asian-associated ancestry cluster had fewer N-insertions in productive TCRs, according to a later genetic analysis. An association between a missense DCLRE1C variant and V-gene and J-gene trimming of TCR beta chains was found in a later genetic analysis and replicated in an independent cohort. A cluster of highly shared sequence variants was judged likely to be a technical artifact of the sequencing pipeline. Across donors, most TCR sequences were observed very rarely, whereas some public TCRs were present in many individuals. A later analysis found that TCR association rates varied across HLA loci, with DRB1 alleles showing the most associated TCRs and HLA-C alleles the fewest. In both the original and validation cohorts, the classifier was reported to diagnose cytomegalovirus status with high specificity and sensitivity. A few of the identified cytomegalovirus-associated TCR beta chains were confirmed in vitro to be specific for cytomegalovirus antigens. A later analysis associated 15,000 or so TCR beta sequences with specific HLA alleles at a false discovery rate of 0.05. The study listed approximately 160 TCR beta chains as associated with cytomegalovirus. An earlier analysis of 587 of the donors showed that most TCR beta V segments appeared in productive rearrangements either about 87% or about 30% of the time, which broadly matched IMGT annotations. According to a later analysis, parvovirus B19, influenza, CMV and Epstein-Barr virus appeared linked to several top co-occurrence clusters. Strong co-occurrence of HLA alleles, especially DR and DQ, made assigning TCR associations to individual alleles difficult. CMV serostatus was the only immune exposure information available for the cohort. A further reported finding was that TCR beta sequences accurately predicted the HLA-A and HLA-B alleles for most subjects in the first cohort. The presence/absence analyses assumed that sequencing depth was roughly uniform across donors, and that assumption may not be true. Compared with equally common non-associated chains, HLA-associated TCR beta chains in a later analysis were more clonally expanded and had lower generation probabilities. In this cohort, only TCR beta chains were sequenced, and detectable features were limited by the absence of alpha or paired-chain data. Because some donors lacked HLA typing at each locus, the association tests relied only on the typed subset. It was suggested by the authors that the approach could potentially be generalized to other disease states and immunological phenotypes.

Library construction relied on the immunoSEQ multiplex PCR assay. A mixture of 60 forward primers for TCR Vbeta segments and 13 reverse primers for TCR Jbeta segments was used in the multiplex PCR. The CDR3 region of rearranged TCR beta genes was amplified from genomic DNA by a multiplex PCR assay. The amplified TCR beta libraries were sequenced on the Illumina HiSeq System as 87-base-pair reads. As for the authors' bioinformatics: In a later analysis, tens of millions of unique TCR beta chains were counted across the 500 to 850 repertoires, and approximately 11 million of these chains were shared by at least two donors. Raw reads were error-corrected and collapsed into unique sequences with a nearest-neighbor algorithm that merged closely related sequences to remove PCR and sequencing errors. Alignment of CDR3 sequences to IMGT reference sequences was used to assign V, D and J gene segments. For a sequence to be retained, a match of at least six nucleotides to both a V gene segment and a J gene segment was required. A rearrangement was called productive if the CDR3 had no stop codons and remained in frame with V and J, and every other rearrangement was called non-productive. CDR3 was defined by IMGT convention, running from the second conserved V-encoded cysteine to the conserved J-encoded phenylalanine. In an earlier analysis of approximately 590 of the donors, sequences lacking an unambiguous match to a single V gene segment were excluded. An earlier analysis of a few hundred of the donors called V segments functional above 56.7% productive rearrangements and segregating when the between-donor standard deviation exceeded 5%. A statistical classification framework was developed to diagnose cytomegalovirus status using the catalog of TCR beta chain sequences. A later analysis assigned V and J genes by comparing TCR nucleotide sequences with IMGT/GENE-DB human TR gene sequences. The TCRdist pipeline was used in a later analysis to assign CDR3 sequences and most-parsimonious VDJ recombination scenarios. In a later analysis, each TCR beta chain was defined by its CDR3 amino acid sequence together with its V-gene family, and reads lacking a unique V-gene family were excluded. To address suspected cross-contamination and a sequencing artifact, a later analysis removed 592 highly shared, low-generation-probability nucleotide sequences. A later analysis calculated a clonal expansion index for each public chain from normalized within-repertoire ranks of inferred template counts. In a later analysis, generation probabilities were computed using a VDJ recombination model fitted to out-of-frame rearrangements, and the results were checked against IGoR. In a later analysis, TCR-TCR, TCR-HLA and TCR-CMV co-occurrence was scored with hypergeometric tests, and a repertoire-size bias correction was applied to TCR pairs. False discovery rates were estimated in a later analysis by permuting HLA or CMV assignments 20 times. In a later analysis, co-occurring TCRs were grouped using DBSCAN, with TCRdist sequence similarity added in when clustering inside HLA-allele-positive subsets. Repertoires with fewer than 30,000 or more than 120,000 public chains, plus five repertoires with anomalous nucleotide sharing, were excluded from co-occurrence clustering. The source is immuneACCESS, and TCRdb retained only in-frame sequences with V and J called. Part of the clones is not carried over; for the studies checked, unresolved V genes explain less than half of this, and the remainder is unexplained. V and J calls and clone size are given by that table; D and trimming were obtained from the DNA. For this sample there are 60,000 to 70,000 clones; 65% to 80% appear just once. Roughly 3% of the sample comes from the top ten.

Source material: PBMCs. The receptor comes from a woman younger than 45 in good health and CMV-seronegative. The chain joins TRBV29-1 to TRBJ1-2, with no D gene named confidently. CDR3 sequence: CSVESSPNYGYTF. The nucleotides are TGCAGCGTTGAATCGTCCCCCAACTATGGCTACACCTTC.